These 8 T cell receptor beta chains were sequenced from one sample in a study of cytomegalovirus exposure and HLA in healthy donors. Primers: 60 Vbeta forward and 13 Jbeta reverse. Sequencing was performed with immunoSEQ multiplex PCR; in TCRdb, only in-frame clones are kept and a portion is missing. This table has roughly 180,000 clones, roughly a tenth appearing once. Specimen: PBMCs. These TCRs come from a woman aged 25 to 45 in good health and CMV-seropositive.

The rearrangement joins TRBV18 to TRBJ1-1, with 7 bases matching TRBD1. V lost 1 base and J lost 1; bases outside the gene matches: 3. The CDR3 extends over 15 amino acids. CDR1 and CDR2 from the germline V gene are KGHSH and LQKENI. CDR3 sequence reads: CASSPLDRANTEAFF. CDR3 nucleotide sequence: TGTGCCAGCTCACCACTTGACAGGGCGAACACTGAAGCTTTCTTT.

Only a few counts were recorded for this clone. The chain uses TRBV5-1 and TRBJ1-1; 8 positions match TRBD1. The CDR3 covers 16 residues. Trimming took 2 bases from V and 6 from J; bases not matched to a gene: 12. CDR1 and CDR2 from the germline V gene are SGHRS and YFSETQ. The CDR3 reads CASSLHGTGGSSEAFF. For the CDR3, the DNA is TGCGCCAGCAGCTTACACGGGACAGGTGGTAGTTCTGAAGCTTTCTTT.

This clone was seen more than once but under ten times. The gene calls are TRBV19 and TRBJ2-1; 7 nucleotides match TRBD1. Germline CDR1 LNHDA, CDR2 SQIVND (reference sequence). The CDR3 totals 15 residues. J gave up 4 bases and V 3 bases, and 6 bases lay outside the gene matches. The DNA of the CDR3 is TGTGCCAGTAGTATCGCACAGGGACAGTACAATGAGCAGTTCTTC. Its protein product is CASSIAQGQYNEQFF.

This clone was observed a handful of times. In nucleotides, the CDR3 is TGCGCCAGCAGCTTCGGACAGGAAGATACGCAGTATTTT. Its translation is CASSFGQEDTQYF. The chain uses TRBV5-1 and TRBJ2-3; TRBD1 aligns across 7 bases. Losses at the gene ends were 2 bases for V and 5 bases for J; bases not matched to a gene: 2. Germline V CDR1 and CDR2: SGHRS, YFSETQ. CDR3 length: 13 amino acids.

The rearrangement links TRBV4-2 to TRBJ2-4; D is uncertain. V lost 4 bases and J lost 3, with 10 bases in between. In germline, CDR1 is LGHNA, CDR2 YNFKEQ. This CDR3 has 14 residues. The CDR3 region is CASSLTKDKNIQYF. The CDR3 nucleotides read TGTGCCAGCAGCCTCACTAAGGACAAAAACATTCAGTACTTC.

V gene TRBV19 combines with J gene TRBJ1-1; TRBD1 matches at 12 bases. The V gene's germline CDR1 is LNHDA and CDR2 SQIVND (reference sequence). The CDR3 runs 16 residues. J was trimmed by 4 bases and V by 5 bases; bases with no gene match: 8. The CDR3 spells CASSSGQGAGITEAFF. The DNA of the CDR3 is TGTGCCAGTAGTTCGGGACAGGGGGCAGGGATCACTGAAGCTTTCTTT.

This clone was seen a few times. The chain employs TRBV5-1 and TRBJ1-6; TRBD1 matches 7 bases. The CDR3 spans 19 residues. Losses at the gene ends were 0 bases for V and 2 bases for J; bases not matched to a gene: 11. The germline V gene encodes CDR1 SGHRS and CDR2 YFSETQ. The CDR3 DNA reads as TGCGCCAGCAGCTTGGTGGGACAGACCGGAAGGACCTATAATTCACCCCTCCACTTT. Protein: CASSLVGQTGRTYNSPLHF.

CDR3 protein: CASSLLTGVGEKLFF. Written as DNA, the CDR3 is TGTGCCAGTAGTTTACTGACAGGGGTAGGGGAAAAACTGTTTTTT. V usage is TRBV19 and J usage is TRBJ1-4, with 8 bases aligning to TRBD1. V was pared by 5 bases and J by 8 bases, with 10 bases of the junction left unmatched. CDR3 length: 15 amino acids. Looked up from germline, CDR1 is LNHDA and CDR2 is SQIVND (reference sequence).